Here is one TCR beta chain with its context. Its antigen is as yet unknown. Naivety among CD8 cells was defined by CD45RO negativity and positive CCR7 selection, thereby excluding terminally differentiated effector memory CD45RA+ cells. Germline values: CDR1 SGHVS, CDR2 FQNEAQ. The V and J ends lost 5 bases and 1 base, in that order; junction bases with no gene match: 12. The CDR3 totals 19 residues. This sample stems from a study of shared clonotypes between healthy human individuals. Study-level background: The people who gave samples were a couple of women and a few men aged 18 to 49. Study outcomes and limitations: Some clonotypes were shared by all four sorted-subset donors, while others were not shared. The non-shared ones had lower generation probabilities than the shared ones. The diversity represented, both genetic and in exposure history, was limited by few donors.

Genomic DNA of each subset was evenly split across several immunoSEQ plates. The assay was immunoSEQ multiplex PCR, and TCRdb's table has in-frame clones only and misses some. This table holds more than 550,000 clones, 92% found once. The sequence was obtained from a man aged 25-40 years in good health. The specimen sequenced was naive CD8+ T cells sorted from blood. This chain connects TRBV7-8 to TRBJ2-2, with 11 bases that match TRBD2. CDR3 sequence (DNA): TGTGCCAGCAGCCCCCTGGCTAGCGGGAGGATGGAGAACACCGGGGAGCTGTTTTTT. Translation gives CASSPLASGRMENTGELFF.